Following are 24 T cell receptor beta chains from one sample sequenced in a study of shared clonotypes between healthy human individuals. Assay: immunoSEQ multiplex PCR; the TCRdb copy retains only in-frame clones and omits some. Among 520,000 or so clones listed, about four fifths were seen once. The sequencing input was PBMCs. Receptors originate from a middle-aged woman in good health. Some clones in this sample may be carry-over from other donors' samples.

The chain combines TRBV27 with TRBJ2-3; D not certain. The CDR3 is 15 amino acids. The V gene's germline CDR1 is MNHEY and CDR2 SMNVEV (reference sequence). Trimming took 3 bases from V and 4 from J, leaving 14 bases between them. The CDR3 nucleotides read TGTGCCAGCAGTTTTGGGAAAGGACCACCAGATACGCAGTATTTT. This codes for CASSFGKGPPDTQYF.

The gene calls are TRBV7-2 and TRBJ2-7, with 7 bases lining up with TRBD2. The CDR3 extends over 17 amino acids. Germline loops: CDR1 SGHTA, CDR2 FQGNSA. V lost 2 bases, J lost 2 bases, and 12 bases stayed unmatched. The CDR3: CASSLMVGLVAAYEQYF. In nucleotides, the CDR3 is TGTGCCAGCAGCTTAATGGTCGGACTAGTAGCGGCCTACGAGCAGTACTTC.

The V call is TRBV7-3, the J call TRBJ2-2; no definite D call. V lost 3 bases and J 6 bases, leaving 8 bases between the germline ends. Germline CDR1 and CDR2: SGHTA and FQGTGA. The CDR3 has 13 residues. The CDR3, as DNA: TGTGCCAGCAGCTTCGATCGTTCCGGGGAGCTGTTTTTT. This sequence encodes CASSFDRSGELFF.

J is TRBJ2-4 and V is TRBV29-1, with D maybe TRBD2 (6 bases). Germline CDR1 SQVTM, CDR2 ANQGSEA. CDR3 length: 12 amino acids. Trimming left V 6 bases short and J 8 bases short, with 14 bases between. The CDR3 nucleotides are TGCAGCGTAAGGCCTACGGGGGACATTCAGTACTTC. This translates into CSVRPTGDIQYF. Looking up the rest from reference TRBV29-1 and TRBJ2-4 gives the full variable domain: SAVISQKPSRDICQRGTSLTIQCQVDSQVTMMFWYRQQPGQSLTLIATANQGSEATYESGFVIDKFPISRPNLTFSTLTVSNMSPEDSSIYLCSVRPTGDIQYFGAGTRLSVL.

Remarks on this clone: At the DNA level, this CDR3 is encoded by other sequences in the same sample as well. V gene TRBV28 combines with J gene TRBJ2-7, with 9 bases lining up with TRBD1. Trimming cost V 4 bases and J 4 bases; bases outside gene matches: 2. The length of the CDR3 is 13 residues. The germline gives CDR1 MDHEN, CDR2 SYDVKM. The CDR3 coding sequence is TGTGCCAGCAGTTGGGGACAGGGTTACGAGCAGTACTTC. Protein: CASSWGQGYEQYF.

The chain employs TRBV18 and TRBJ2-5; 8 bases map to TRBD2. Per the germline V gene, CDR1 is KGHSH and CDR2 is LQKENI. With V trimmed by 0 bases and J by 4 bases, 7 bases remained unmatched. This CDR3 comprises 16 residues. The CDR3 here is CASSPPILSGIETQYF. The CDR3 nucleotides are TGTGCCAGCTCACCACCAATCCTTAGCGGGATAGAGACCCAGTACTTC.

This clone was seen a few times. This chain connects TRBV6-5 to TRBJ1-4; a possible D gene is TRBD1 (6 bases). V was shortened by 0 bases and J by 10 bases, with 12 bases between the two germline ends. This CDR3 has 14 amino acids. Germline CDR1 and CDR2: MNHEY and SVGAGI. The CDR3: CASSYSRTQGKLFF. The CDR3 DNA sequence: TGTGCCAGCAGTTACTCACGGACACAGGGAAAACTGTTTTTT.

In its sample, this clone was seen once. The identical CDR3 is also encoded by other nucleotide sequences in the sample. The J gene is TRBJ1-4, the V gene TRBV15; D unclear. Germline values: CDR1 LNHNV, CDR2 YYDKDF (reference sequence). V lost 3 bases to trimming and J lost 8 bases, with 10 bases between them. The CDR3 is 13 amino acids. CDR3 region: CATSRDLGEKLFF. The DNA of the CDR3 is TGTGCCACCAGCAGGGACTTAGGAGAAAAACTGTTTTTT. Looking up the rest from reference TRBV15 and TRBJ1-4 gives the full variable domain: DAMVIQNPRYQVTQFGKPVTLSCSQTLNHNVMYWYQQKSSQAPKLLFHYYDKDFNNEADTPDNFQSRRPNTSFCFLDIRSPGLGDTAMYLCATSRDLGEKLFFGSGTQLSVL.

J is TRBJ2-5 and V is TRBV7-2; 10 bases are a match to TRBD2. The ends lost 1 base at V and 1 base at J; junction bases unmatched: 9. CDR3 length equals 18 residues. Germline V gives CDR1 SGHTA, CDR2 FQGNSA. CDR3 DNA sequence: TGTGCCAGCAGCTTAGTCAGCGGGAGGGGCGGGGGCCAAGAGACCCAGTACTTC. Amino acids: CASSLVSGRGGGQETQYF.

Note on this clone: This likely traces to a read error, being one base from a far larger clone. In the same sample, other DNA sequences code for this CDR3. The genes are TRBV4-3 and TRBJ2-2, with D perhaps TRBD2 (5 bases). Germline CDR1 and CDR2: LGHNA and YSLEER. This CDR3 has 16 residues. CDR3 amino acids: CASSQDVGGETGELFF. The CDR3 DNA reads as TGCGCCAGCAGCCAAGATGTTGGTGGAGAGACCGGGGAACTGTTTTTT.

This clone was detected a few times. The rearrangement joins TRBV2 to TRBJ2-7; D is tentatively TRBD1 or TRBD2 (5 bases each). Per germline, CDR1 SNHLY and CDR2 FYNNEI. This CDR3 has 13 amino acids. Trimming stripped 6 bases from V and 3 bases from J, with 12 bases between. CDR3 residues: CASSPTGLYEQYF. DNA for the CDR3: TGTGCCAGCAGCCCTACAGGACTCTACGAGCAGTACTTC.

The V call is TRBV6-1, the J call TRBJ1-1; D may be TRBD1 (6 bases). Germline CDR1 is MNHNS and CDR2 is SASEGT. V gave up 5 bases and J gave up 6 bases, with 10 bases separating them. The CDR3 runs 12 residues. CDR3 in amino acids: CASSRDTAEAFF. CDR3 nucleotide sequence: TGTGCCAGCAGTCGGGACACCGCTGAAGCTTTCTTT.

The rearrangement joins TRBV6-5 to TRBJ1-5; 7 bases fit TRBD1. The CDR3 consists of 15 residues. CDR1 is MNHEY, CDR2 SVGAGI, per germline. The V gene end was trimmed by 0 bases and the J gene end by 6 bases; junction bases not matched to a gene: 5. In DNA, the CDR3 is TGTGCCAGCAGTTACTCGCCAGGGGGGGGTCAGCCCCAGCATTTT. This gives the protein CASSYSPGGGQPQHF.

The chain has TRBV6-5 and TRBJ1-5; 7 nucleotides line up with TRBD1. CDR1 is MNHEY and CDR2 is SVGAGI in the germline V gene. CDR3 length equals 13 residues. V shed 3 bases, J shed 8 bases, and the junction held 4 bases outside the gene matches. CDR3 DNA: TGTGCCAGCAGTTATTCAGGGGGGGAGCCCCAGCATTTT. Translation: CASSYSGGEPQHF.

The chain uses TRBV7-2 and TRBJ2-1, with 10 nucleotides matching TRBD2. CDR3 size: 16 residues. Germline V gene lookup returns CDR1 SGHTA and CDR2 FQGNSA. The ends lost 1 base at V and 4 bases at J; junction bases unmatched: 4. CDR3 protein: CASSLEGTSVYNEQFF. Written as DNA, the CDR3 is TGTGCCAGCAGCTTAGAGGGGACTAGCGTATACAATGAGCAGTTCTTC.

This clone appeared many times. This sequence joins TRBV14 and TRBJ2-3; 9 nucleotides line up with TRBD2. From germline, CDR1 is SGHDN and CDR2 FVKESK. The J segment lost 0 bases and the V segment lost 1 base, leaving 2 bases of the junction unmatched. The CDR3 has 16 residues. The CDR3 DNA follows: TGTGCCAGCAGCCAAGGAAGCGGGGGGAGCACAGATACGCAGTATTTT. As protein: CASSQGSGGSTDTQYF. Full variable domain (rest looked up from reference TRBV14 and TRBJ2-3): EAGVTQFPSHSVIEKGQTVTLRCDPISGHDNLYWYRRVMGKEIKFLLHFVKESKQDESGMPNNRFLAERTGGTYSTLKVQPAELEDSGVYFCASSQGSGGSTDTQYFGPGTRLTVL.

V usage is TRBV5-4 and J usage is TRBJ2-7; 9 nucleotides match TRBD1. CDR1 is SGHNT and CDR2 is YYREEE in the germline V gene (reference sequence). CDR3 length: 14 residues. Losses at the gene ends were 3 bases for V and 6 bases for J; bases not matched to a gene: 7. The CDR3 spells CASSSGQGSGEQYF. CDR3 bases: TGTGCCAGCAGCTCGGGACAGGGCTCGGGCGAGCAGTACTTC.

The chain joins TRBV27 to TRBJ1-1, with D hard to call. Trimming removed 5 bases from V and 4 bases from J, with 17 bases in between. The CDR3 contains 15 residues. Germline values: CDR1 MNHEY, CDR2 SMNVEV (reference sequence). Here the CDR3 DNA reads TGTGCCAGCAGTCCCACCCTAGGCATGGGCACTGAAGCTTTCTTT. Protein product: CASSPTLGMGTEAFF.

This clone was seen a single time. The V and J genes are TRBV11-2 and TRBJ2-5, with D tentatively TRBD2 (6 bases). The CDR3 extends over 15 amino acids. CDR1 SGHAT and CDR2 FQNNGV come from the germline V gene. Trimming removed 1 base at V and 5 bases at J, with 14 bases between. CDR3 nucleotides: TGTGCCAGCAGCTTAGGTGCCGGGACTGCCGAGACCCAGTACTTC. This gives the protein CASSLGAGTAETQYF.

The rearrangement uses TRBV7-9 and TRBJ2-2, with TRBD1 matching over 7 bases. This CDR3 contains 15 residues. In germline, CDR1 is SEHNR, CDR2 FQNEAQ (reference sequence). Trimming removed 1 base from V and 6 bases from J; junction bases left unmatched: 5. CDR3 in amino acids: CASSLVARGSGELFF. Written as DNA, the CDR3 is TGTGCCAGCAGCTTAGTAGCCAGGGGGTCCGGGGAGCTGTTTTTT.

The CDR3: CASSPRTGWTGELFF. Written as DNA, the CDR3 is TGTGCCAGCAGCCCCAGGACAGGGTGGACCGGGGAGCTGTTTTTT. The V and J genes are TRBV7-2 and TRBJ2-2; 8 bases line up with TRBD1. V lost 5 bases and J lost 5; bases outside the gene matches: 7. This CDR3 spans 15 amino acids. Per germline, CDR1 SGHTA and CDR2 FQGNSA.

The J gene is TRBJ1-1, the V gene TRBV9; weak D call: TRBD1 (5 bases). Looked up from germline, CDR1 is SGDLS and CDR2 is YYNGEE. V gave up 0 bases and J gave up 5 bases, with 17 bases separating them. This CDR3 contains 16 residues. The CDR3, as DNA: TGTGCCAGCAGCGTAGGGCAGGGTGGCTTCGGGACTGAAGCTTTCTTT. Encoded protein: CASSVGQGGFGTEAFF.

V is TRBV19 and J is TRBJ1-1, with TRBD1 as a possible D gene (5 bases). V was trimmed by 7 bases and J by 1 base, leaving 13 bases between them. Germline CDR1 is LNHDA and CDR2 is SQIVND (reference sequence). The CDR3 contains 14 residues. CDR3: CASTLGRENTEAFF. In DNA form, the CDR3 reads TGTGCCAGTACCCTGGGACGGGAGAACACTGAAGCTTTCTTT. Combining the CDR3 with reference TRBV19 and TRBJ1-1 gives the whole variable domain DGGITQSPKYLFRKEGQNVTLSCEQNLNHDAMYWYRQDPGQGLRLIYYSQIVNDFQKGDIAEGYSVSREKKESFPLTVTSAQKNPTAFYLCASTLGRENTEAFFGQGTRLTVV.

This clone was seen a handful of times. The rearrangement joins TRBV27 to TRBJ1-5, with D hard to call. This CDR3 has 13 amino acids. The V gene's germline CDR1 is MNHEY and CDR2 SMNVEV (reference sequence). Trimming took 7 bases from V and 3 from J, leaving 10 bases between them. The CDR3, as DNA: TGTGCCAGCAAGGGCCACAACAATCAGCCCCAGCATTTT. Translated, it gives CASKGHNNQPQHF.